These 17 T cell receptor beta chains came from one sample sequenced in a study of blood T cell repertoires in COVID-19. Produced via immunoSEQ multiplex PCR; TCRdb's table is partial and in-frame only. The top ten hold roughly 2.5% of the sample, which has some 200,000 clones, less than 90% seen once. Sequencing was done on a sample of PBMCs or T cells enriched from blood (not recorded which). These receptors were taken from a woman aged 30 to 39 who had recovered from COVID-19.

This clone was detected a few times. The chain recombines TRBV11-3 with TRBJ2-1; possibly TRBD2 for D (5 bases). The CDR3 has 11 amino acids. CDR1 is SGHNT, CDR2 YENEEA, per germline. V was clipped by 4 bases and J by 12 bases, with 10 bases between them. The CDR3: CASSSGLGQFF. CDR3 DNA sequence: TGTGCCAGCAGCTCCGGACTGGGGCAGTTCTTC. Looking up the rest from reference TRBV11-3 and TRBJ2-1 gives the full variable domain: EAGVVQSPRYKIIEKKQPVAFWCNPISGHNTLYWYLQNLGQGPELLIRYENEEAVDDSQLPKDRFSAERLKGVDSTLKIQPAELGDSAVYLCASSSGLGQFFGPGTRLTVL.

The chain carries TRBV5-6 and TRBJ1-4, with D maybe TRBD1 (5 bases). The V gene lost 4 bases and the J gene lost 11 bases, with 18 bases spanning the gap. Germline V CDR1 and CDR2: SGHDT, YYEEEE. The CDR3 sequence is 14 residues long. CDR3 sequence reads: CASSHGRGGKKLFF. CDR3 DNA: TGTGCCAGCAGCCATGGTAGGGGAGGAAAGAAACTGTTTTTT.

The chain uses TRBV9 and TRBJ1-4; 9 bases line up with TRBD1. The germline CDR1 and CDR2 sequences are SGDLS and YYNGEE. CDR3 length: 20 residues. V gave up 0 bases and J gave up 3 bases; unmatched junction bases: 15. The CDR3 region has the DNA TGTGCCAGCAGCGTAGATTCCGGACAGGGGTATATCGGAGCTAATGAAAAACTGTTTTTT. Translated: CASSVDSGQGYIGANEKLFF.

A few counts support this clone. The V call is TRBV9, the J call TRBJ2-2; 9 bases agree with TRBD2. The J segment lost 5 bases and the V segment lost 0 bases, leaving 11 bases of the junction unmatched. The germline CDR1 and CDR2 sequences are SGDLS and YYNGEE. The CDR3 runs to 18 residues. CDR3 residues: CASSVEGSGGPLTGELFF. The CDR3 DNA sequence: TGTGCCAGCAGCGTAGAGGGTAGCGGGGGCCCCTTAACCGGGGAGCTGTTTTTT.

V and J are TRBV6-5 and TRBJ1-2, with a possible D match to TRBD1 (6 bases). The germline CDR1 and CDR2 sequences are MNHEY and SVGAGI. This CDR3 contains 13 residues. Trimming left V 4 bases short and J 6 bases short, with 12 bases between. The chain's CDR3 is CASSSNRVDGYTF. In DNA, the CDR3 is TGTGCCAGCAGTTCCAACAGGGTGGATGGCTACACCTTC.

V is TRBV11-3 and J is TRBJ2-1; D gene uncertain. The germline V and J ends were trimmed by 3 bases and 4 bases, with 10 bases remaining between them. Germline V gene sequence: CDR1 SGHNT, CDR2 YENEEA. CDR3 length equals 14 residues. CDR3: CASSLIGRYNEQFF. The CDR3 coding sequence is TGTGCCAGCAGCTTGATTGGCAGGTACAATGAGCAGTTCTTC.

This clone appeared a few times. The V and J genes are TRBV10-1 and TRBJ1-1; 7 bases agree with TRBD1. The length of the CDR3 is 13 residues. CDR1 is WNHNN, CDR2 SYGVQD, per germline (reference sequence). V lost 6 bases to trimming and J lost 4 bases; unmatched junction nucleotides: 5. The CDR3 protein is CASSLQGPTEAFF. CDR3 nucleotides: TGCGCCAGCAGCCTACAGGGGCCCACTGAAGCTTTCTTT.

This clone was counted between two and nine times. J is TRBJ2-3 and V is TRBV9, with 16 bases fitting TRBD2. Germline V gene lookup returns CDR1 SGDLS and CDR2 YYNGEE. With V trimmed by 4 bases and J by 4 bases, 6 bases remained unmatched. This CDR3 has 17 residues. The CDR3 sequence: CASSPPGLAGGADTQYF. The CDR3 region has the DNA TGTGCCAGCAGCCCACCGGGACTAGCGGGGGGGGCAGATACGCAGTATTTT.

This sequence joins TRBV25-1 and TRBJ1-5, with D unresolved. The CDR3 covers 14 residues. CDR1 and CDR2 from the germline V gene are MGHDK and SYGVNS. The V end was cut by 4 bases, the J end by 2 bases, with 9 bases between. The CDR3 nucleotides read TGTGCCAGCAGTGCTGGGGAGGGCAATCAGCCCCAGCATTTT. Encoded protein: CASSAGEGNQPQHF.

The sample holds a few counts of this clone. The chain links TRBV10-3 to TRBJ1-2, with no clear D. The CDR3 length is 11 residues. Germline V lookup: CDR1 ENHRY, CDR2 SYGVKD. Trimming stripped 4 bases from V and 4 bases from J, with 4 bases between. The CDR3 DNA sequence: TGTGCCATCAGTGGCGGCTATGGCTACACCTTC. It yields the protein CAISGGYGYTF.

The gene calls are TRBV13 and TRBJ2-2; 10 bases line up with TRBD1. V trimming: 0 bases; J trimming: 3 bases; junction bases outside the gene matches: 1. Germline CDR1 PRHDT, CDR2 FYEKMQ (reference sequence). The CDR3 is made up of 16 amino acids. The CDR3 loop reads CASSLGDRGYTGELFF. The DNA of the CDR3 is TGTGCCAGCAGCTTAGGGGACAGGGGGTACACCGGGGAGCTGTTTTTT. Using reference TRBV13 and TRBJ2-2 for the parts outside the CDR3, the full variable domain is AAGVIQSPRHLIKEKRETATLKCYPIPRHDTVYWYQQGPGQDPQFLISFYEKMQSDKGSIPDRFSAQQFSDYHSELNMSSLELGDSALYFCASSLGDRGYTGELFFGEGSRLTVL.

The rearrangement links TRBV5-1 to TRBJ2-7, with 7 bases lining up with TRBD2. From germline, CDR1 is SGHRS and CDR2 YFSETQ. The CDR3 runs to 17 residues. After removal of 4 bases from V and 1 base from J, the junction contained 14 bases not matched to a gene. The CDR3 loop is CASSPTAFWRGSYEQYF. CDR3 in DNA: TGCGCCAGCAGCCCGACTGCTTTCTGGCGGGGGTCCTACGAGCAGTACTTC.

This clone was detected once. CDR3 in amino acids: CASSLGLSEAFF. CDR3 DNA: TGTGCCAGCAGCCTGGGACTATCTGAAGCTTTCTTT. V usage is TRBV13 and J usage is TRBJ1-1, with D possibly TRBD1 on 5 matching bases. Germline V gene data show CDR1 as PRHDT and CDR2 as FYEKMQ (reference sequence). Trimming took 5 bases from V and 6 from J, leaving 10 bases between them. The CDR3 is 12 residues long.

The chain couples TRBV5-1 to TRBJ1-1; D might be TRBD1 (6 bases). The CDR3 has 14 residues. Germline lookup yields CDR1 SGHRS and CDR2 YFSETQ. V was trimmed by 4 bases and J by 2 bases, leaving 12 bases between them. CDR3 sequence: CASSLTGLNTEAFF. CDR3 coding DNA: TGCGCCAGCAGCCTTACAGGGCTAAACACTGAAGCTTTCTTT.

The rearrangement uses TRBV5-6 and TRBJ2-7; 10 bases are a match to TRBD1. Germline values: CDR1 SGHDT, CDR2 YYEEEE. V was clipped by 0 bases and J by 6 bases; unmatched bases: 6. CDR3 size: 15 residues. The CDR3 loop is CASSLGGQGFPEQYF. CDR3 nucleotides: TGTGCCAGCAGCTTGGGGGGACAGGGGTTCCCCGAGCAGTACTTC.

The CDR3 sequence: CASSEPGNHGYTF. CDR3 DNA sequence: TGTGCCAGCAGTGAGCCGGGGAACCATGGCTACACCTTC. The V call is TRBV25-1, the J call TRBJ1-2; D uncertain. Germline V gives CDR1 MGHDK, CDR2 SYGVNS. V was pared by 3 bases and J by 6 bases, with 11 bases between. The CDR3 covers 13 residues.

The chain couples TRBV5-5 to TRBJ2-1; tentatively, D is TRBD2 (6 bases). Germline CDR1 SGHKS, CDR2 YYEKEE (reference sequence). The CDR3 covers 13 residues. V lost 4 bases, J lost 7 bases, and 12 bases lay in between. CDR3 residues: CASSTGLTNEQFF. CDR3 DNA sequence: TGTGCCAGCAGCACGGGACTTACTAATGAGCAGTTCTTC.